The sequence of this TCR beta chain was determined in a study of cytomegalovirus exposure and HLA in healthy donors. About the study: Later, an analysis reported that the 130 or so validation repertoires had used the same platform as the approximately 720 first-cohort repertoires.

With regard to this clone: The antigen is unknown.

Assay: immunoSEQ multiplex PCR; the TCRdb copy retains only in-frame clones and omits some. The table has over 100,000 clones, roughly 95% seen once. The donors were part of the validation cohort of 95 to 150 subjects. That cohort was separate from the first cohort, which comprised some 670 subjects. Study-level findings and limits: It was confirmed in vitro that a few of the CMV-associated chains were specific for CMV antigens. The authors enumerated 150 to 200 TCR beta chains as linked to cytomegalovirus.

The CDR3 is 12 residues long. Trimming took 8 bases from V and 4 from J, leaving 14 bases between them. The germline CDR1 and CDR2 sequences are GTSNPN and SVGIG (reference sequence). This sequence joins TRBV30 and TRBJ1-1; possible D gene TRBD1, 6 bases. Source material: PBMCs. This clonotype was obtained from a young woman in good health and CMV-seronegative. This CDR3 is CARGGGTTEAFF. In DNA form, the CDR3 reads TGTGCCCGGGGGGGCGGAACCACTGAAGCTTTCTTT. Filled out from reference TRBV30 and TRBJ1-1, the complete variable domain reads SQTIHQWPATLVQPVGSPLSLECTVEGTSNPNLYWYRQAAGRGLQLLFYSVGIGQISSEVPQNLSASRPQDRQFILSSKKLLLSDSGFYLCARGGGTTEAFFGQGTRLTVV.